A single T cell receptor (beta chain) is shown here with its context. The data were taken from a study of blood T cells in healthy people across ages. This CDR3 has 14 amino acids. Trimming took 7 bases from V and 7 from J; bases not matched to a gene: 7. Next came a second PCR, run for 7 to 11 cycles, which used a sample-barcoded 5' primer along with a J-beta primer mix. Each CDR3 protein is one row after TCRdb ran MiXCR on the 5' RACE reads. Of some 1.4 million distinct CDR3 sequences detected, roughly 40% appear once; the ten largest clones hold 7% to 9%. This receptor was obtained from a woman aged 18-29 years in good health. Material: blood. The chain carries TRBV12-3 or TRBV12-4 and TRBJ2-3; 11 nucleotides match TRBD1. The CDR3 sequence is CASNSGTGGNTQYF. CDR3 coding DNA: TGTGCCAGCAACTCCGGGACAGGGGGAAATACGCAGTATTTT.